The 24 T cell receptor beta chains in this list originate from one sample, sequenced in a study of blood T cell repertoires in COVID-19. Repertoires were generated with immunoSEQ multiplex PCR, while TCRdb's copy carries only in-frame clones and drops some. The table includes more than 70,000 clones, around 84% detected once. The sequenced material came from peripheral blood. Every receptor here comes from a woman older than 75 in a cohort sampled during active or convalescent COVID-19.

This chain joins TRBV5-4 and TRBJ2-7; D is perhaps TRBD2 (6 bases). The length of the CDR3 is 16 residues. From germline, CDR1 is SGHNT and CDR2 YYREEE (reference sequence). Trimming pared 3 bases from V and 6 bases from J, leaving 22 bases between. This CDR3 is CASSSEAGQAGREQYF. CDR3 in DNA: TGTGCCAGCAGCTCAGAAGCTGGTCAGGCGGGGCGCGAGCAGTACTTC.

The chain employs TRBV3-1 (or the pseudogene TRBV3-2) and TRBJ1-1, with D tentatively TRBD1 (5 bases). CDR3 size: 14 residues. Trimming left V 4 bases short and J 0 bases short, with 9 bases between. CDR1 is LGHDT and CDR2 is YNNKEL in the germline V gene (reference sequence). CDR3 sequence reads: CASSRTPMNTEAFF. CDR3 DNA sequence: TGTGCCAGCAGCCGGACACCGATGAACACTGAAGCTTTCTTT.

V is TRBV21-1 and J is TRBJ2-7; the DNA was not used to check the table's D call, TRBD1. TRBV21-1 counts as a pseudogene. The CDR3 length is 15 residues. The CDR3 DNA reads TGTGCCAGCAGCAAAGATTGGGCAGGACAAGACGAGCAGTACTTC. Translation gives CASSKDWAGQDEQYF.

The chain employs TRBV11-2 and TRBJ2-7; weak D call: TRBD1 (5 bases). This CDR3 is 12 amino acids long. The germline V gene encodes CDR1 SGHAT and CDR2 FQNNGV. V was clipped by 5 bases and J by 3 bases, with 8 bases between them. For the CDR3, the DNA is TGTGCCAGCAGCCCGCAGGGCTACGAGCAGTACTTC. Amino acids: CASSPQGYEQYF.

The V call is TRBV5-1, the J call TRBJ2-7, with 8 bases identical to TRBD2. J gave up 5 bases and V 6 bases, and 16 bases lay outside the gene matches. The CDR3 length is 16 residues. Germline V gene lookup returns CDR1 SGHRS and CDR2 YFSETQ. DNA for the CDR3: TGCGCCAGCAAGCCTTACTACGGGACTAGTAGCCACGAGCAGTACTTC. This codes for CASKPYYGTSSHEQYF.

In DNA form, the CDR3 reads TGTGCCAGCAGCAAAGCGCATCGGCTAGTGGTGGCTCACCAAGAGACCCAGTACTTC. It yields the protein CASSKAHRLVVAHQETQYF. The chain joins TRBV21-1 to TRBJ2-5; TRBD2, the table's D call, was not compared with the DNA. TRBV21-1 is marked as a pseudogene. The CDR3 is made up of 19 amino acids.

The chain joins TRBV5-4 to TRBJ2-7, with a weak D call TRBD2 (5 bases). With 4 bases removed from V and 2 bases from J, the gap between germline ends came to 22 bases. The germline V gene has CDR1 SGHNT and CDR2 YYREEE (reference sequence). The CDR3 loop spans 17 amino acids. The CDR3 DNA reads TGTGCCAGCAGCCAAAAATCCGGGCCCTTGGGAGCCTACGAGCAGTACTTC. Protein sequence: CASSQKSGPLGAYEQYF.

V is TRBV6-5 and J is TRBJ2-7; D is unresolved. The CDR3 contains 12 residues. CDR1 is MNHEY, CDR2 SVGAGI, per germline. The V gene lost 6 bases and the J gene lost 2 bases, with 8 bases spanning the gap. As DNA, the CDR3 is TGTGCCAGCAGCTCCGACACCTACGAGCAGTACTTC. Its translation is CASSSDTYEQYF.

The chain uses TRBV29-1 and TRBJ2-1; 12 bases agree with TRBD2. This CDR3 is built from 15 residues. Germline loops: CDR1 SQVTM, CDR2 ANQGSEA. The ends lost 7 bases at V and 3 bases at J; junction bases unmatched: 7. Here the CDR3 reads CSAKTSGRFYNEQFF. CDR3 DNA sequence: TGCAGCGCCAAGACTAGCGGGAGATTCTACAATGAGCAGTTCTTC.

V usage is TRBV21-1 and J usage is TRBJ2-3; the table's D call TRBD2 went unverified against the DNA. TRBV21-1 counts as a pseudogene. The CDR3 has 16 amino acids. The CDR3 region is CASSKEREVSTDTQYF. The CDR3 nucleotides read TGTGCCAGCAGCAAAGAACGGGAGGTTAGCACAGATACGCAGTATTTT.

The gene calls are TRBV6-5 and TRBJ1-3; D unresolved. CDR3 length: 13 residues. The V end was cut by 8 bases, the J end by 0 bases, with 8 bases between. The germline CDR1 and CDR2 sequences are MNHEY and SVGAGI. The CDR3 protein is CASFAASGNTIYF. The DNA for the CDR3 is TGTGCCAGCTTTGCGGCCTCTGGAAACACCATATATTTT.

This chain links TRBV3-1 (or the pseudogene TRBV3-2) with TRBJ2-3; perhaps TRBD2 as D (6 bases). Per the germline V gene, CDR1 is LGHDT and CDR2 is YNNKEL (reference sequence). Trimming stripped 4 bases from V and 7 bases from J, with 15 bases between. The CDR3 is made up of 14 amino acids. In nucleotides, the CDR3 is TGTGCCAGCAGCCCCGAGCGGGCGTATCATACGCAGTATTTT. Encoded protein: CASSPERAYHTQYF.

The chain joins TRBV11-2 to TRBJ1-2; the D gene is possibly TRBD1 (5 bases). This CDR3 has 16 residues. Germline lookup yields CDR1 SGHAT and CDR2 FQNNGV. The ends were cut back, 1 base at V and 6 bases at J, with 18 bases in the middle. The CDR3 coding sequence is TGTGCCAGCAGCTTAGTGGGAACAGGTGCTGAAAATGGCTACACCTTC. Translation: CASSLVGTGAENGYTF.

J is TRBJ2-5 and V is TRBV4-1; no clear D gene. Per the germline V gene, CDR1 is MGHRA and CDR2 is YSYEKL. The CDR3 contains 13 residues. Trimming removed 4 bases from V and 5 bases from J, with 11 bases in between. The CDR3, as DNA: TGCGCCAGCAGCCGTCTACCCTCCGAGACCCAGTACTTC. Translating gives CASSRLPSETQYF.

The genes are TRBV20-1 and TRBJ2-5, with D possibly matching TRBD2 (6 bases). V gave up 3 bases and J gave up 4 bases, with 9 bases separating them. There are 12 residues in the CDR3. Germline V gene sequence: CDR1 DFQATT, CDR2 SNEGSKA (reference sequence). CDR3 in amino acids: CSASGSGETQYF. CDR3 nucleotide sequence: TGCAGTGCTAGTGGTAGCGGAGAGACCCAGTACTTC.

The rearrangement uses TRBV28 and TRBJ1-5; 9 nucleotides match TRBD1. V trimming: 2 bases; J trimming: 4 bases; junction bases outside the gene matches: 3. The V gene's germline CDR1 is MDHEN and CDR2 SYDVKM. The CDR3 extends over 15 amino acids. The CDR3 DNA reads as TGTGCCAGCAGTTTAACGGGACAGGGTAATCAGCCCCAGCATTTT. Translating gives CASSLTGQGNQPQHF.

The rearrangement joins TRBV9 to TRBJ2-1; 14 bases align to TRBD2. Germline CDR1 SGDLS, CDR2 YYNGEE. The CDR3 contains 19 residues. The V and J ends lost 0 bases and 1 base, in that order; junction bases with no gene match: 6. This CDR3 is CASSVGGTSGGWSYNEQFF. The DNA of the CDR3 is TGTGCCAGCAGCGTAGGTGGGACTAGCGGGGGATGGTCCTACAATGAGCAGTTCTTC.

This sequence joins TRBV6-5 and TRBJ2-4, with 7 bases aligning to TRBD1. This CDR3 comprises 15 residues. Germline V gives CDR1 MNHEY, CDR2 SVGAGI. V gave up 5 bases and J gave up 0 bases; unmatched junction bases: 4. CDR3 sequence: CASSQQGLAKNIQYF. The CDR3 nucleotides are TGTGCCAGCAGTCAACAGGGGCTAGCCAAAAACATTCAGTACTTC.

This chain connects TRBV16 to TRBJ1-3; D gene uncertain. V lost 0 bases, J lost 8 bases, and 17 bases lay in between. The germline CDR1 and CDR2 sequences are KGHSY and FQNENV. This CDR3 has 16 residues. CDR3 bases: TGTGCCAGCAGCCAATCGAGCGGCAGATTACCGGACACCATATATTTT. Protein product: CASSQSSGRLPDTIYF.

The V gene is TRBV11-3, the J gene TRBJ2-3; tentatively, D is TRBD2 (6 bases). Between the trimmed V and J ends, which lost 3 bases and 0 bases, there was a span of 10 bases. The CDR3 is 15 amino acids. Per germline, CDR1 SGHNT and CDR2 YENEEA. The CDR3 spells CASSFGLASTDTQYF. The CDR3, as DNA: TGTGCCAGCAGCTTCGGCCTAGCGAGCACAGATACGCAGTATTTT.

The chain recombines TRBV19 with TRBJ2-2; a weak D match, TRBD2 (6 bases). Trimming removed 6 bases at V and 5 bases at J, with 16 bases between. The CDR3 consists of 15 residues. Looked up from germline, CDR1 is LNHDA and CDR2 is SQIVND (reference sequence). CDR3 sequence (DNA): TGTGCCAGTAGGGACCAGGTGGGGGGTACCGGGGAGCTGTTTTTT. This sequence encodes CASRDQVGGTGELFF.

The chain combines TRBV24-1 with TRBJ2-3, with 8 bases identical to TRBD1. The germline CDR1 and CDR2 sequences are KGHDR and SFDVKD. After removal of 6 bases from V and 4 bases from J, the junction contained 5 bases not matched to a gene. The CDR3 has 14 residues. The CDR3 DNA reads as TGTGCCACCAGTATCGACAGGGGCCCAGATACGCAGTATTTT. Translating gives CATSIDRGPDTQYF.

J is TRBJ2-7 and V is TRBV7-6, with 13 positions matching TRBD2. The CDR3 extends over 17 amino acids. Germline V lookup: CDR1 SGHVS, CDR2 FNYEAQ. The V and J ends lost 5 bases and 3 bases, in that order; junction bases with no gene match: 10. The chain's CDR3 is CASSRTSGSPSFYEQYF. The CDR3 DNA sequence: TGTGCCAGCAGCAGGACTAGCGGGAGCCCCTCCTTCTACGAGCAGTACTTC.

The chain links TRBV11-1 to TRBJ2-1, with D maybe TRBD2 (7 bases). V was clipped by 0 bases and J by 2 bases, with 8 bases between them. The germline CDR1 and CDR2 sequences are SGHAT and FQDESV (reference sequence). The length of the CDR3 is 15 residues. The CDR3 spells CASSLAGGPYNEQFF. CDR3 nucleotide sequence: TGTGCCAGCAGCTTAGCCGGGGGGCCCTACAATGAGCAGTTCTTC.